These T cell receptor beta chains were read from a single sample in a study of T cell responses to AZD1222 COVID-19 vaccine. Only in-frame clones appear in the TCRdb table, and some are missing; sequencing was by immunoSEQ multiplex PCR. The table includes some 98,000 clones, approximately 90% detected once. Sequencing used peripheral blood, obtained on day 0 of AZD1222 vaccination. The source of these receptors is an adult in good health. Both conserved end residues are part of each CDR3. A D gene is named only where the DNA matches it firmly. Clone size, where shown, is once, few, many, or a class for clones that have expanded.

16	NA	TRBJ2-1	once	TRBV5-1	TGCGCCAGCAGCTTCGACCCGCAGGGCTCCTACAATGAGCAGTTCTTC	CASSFDPQGSYNEQFF
14	TRBD1	TRBJ1-6	NA	TRBV5-1	TGCGCCAGCAGCGCCGGACAGGGTAATTCACCCCTCCACTTT	CASSAGQGNSPLHF
15	NA	TRBJ1-5	NA	TRBV9	TGTGCCAGCAGCGTAGGAGTGGGGGGCAATCAGCCCCAGCATTTT	CASSVGVGGNQPQHF
15	TRBD2	TRBJ2-7	NA	TRBV28	TGTGCCAGCATCCCGGGACTAGCGGGCACCTACGAGCAGTACTTC	CASIPGLAGTYEQYF
13	NA	TRBJ2-7	few	TRBV5-1	TGCGCCAGCAGCTTGGAGGCACTCTACGAGCAGTACTTC	CASSLEALYEQYF
11	NA	TRBJ2-7	NA	TRBV11-3	TGTGCCAGCGGCAATTCCTACGAGCAGTACTTC	CASGNSYEQYF
15	TRBD2	TRBJ2-3	NA	TRBV7-6	TGTGCCAGCAGCTTGGCTAGCGGGGGGCAAGATACGCAGTATTTT	CASSLASGGQDTQYF
15	NA	TRBJ1-2	NA	TRBV3-1/TRBV3-2	TGTGCCAGCAGCCTAAAGCAGGGGATTAACTATGGCTACACCTTC	CASSLKQGINYGYTF
14	NA	TRBJ1-5	NA	TRBV6-5	TGTGCCAGCAGTTACCCGGGTTCCGATCAGCCCCAGCATTTT	CASSYPGSDQPQHF
15	TRBD2	TRBJ2-1	NA	TRBV5-6	TGTGCCAGCAGCCCCCGTGGTAGCGGGGGGGATGAGCAGTTCTTC	CASSPRGSGGDEQFF
14	TRBD1	TRBJ2-7	NA	TRBV14	TGTGCCAGCAGCCGGGAACAGGGGGCTGGCGAGCAGTACTTC	CASSREQGAGEQYF
18	TRBD1	TRBJ1-1	NA	TRBV19	TGTGCCAGTACGAATGCCGACAGGGGACCCCCTCTGAACACTGAAGCTTTCTTT	CASTNADRGPPLNTEAFF
13	NA	TRBJ1-1	NA	TRBV12-3/TRBV12-4	TGTGCCAGCAGGGAGAGGAGGGACACTGAAGCTTTCTTT	CASRERRDTEAFF
13	TRBD1	TRBJ1-4	NA	TRBV10-2	TGCGCCAGCAGCTGGACAGGGAATGAAAAACTGTTTTTT	CASSWTGNEKLFF
15	TRBD1	TRBJ2-2	once	TRBV5-8	TGTGCCAGCAGCCCTGGACAGGGGAACACCGGGGAGCTGTTTTTT	CASSPGQGNTGELFF
16	TRBD2	TRBJ2-1	NA	TRBV7-2	TGTGCCAGCAGCCCCCGACTAGCGGGGAACTACAATGAGCAGTTCTTC	CASSPRLAGNYNEQFF
15	NA	TRBJ1-3	NA	TRBV28	TGTGCCAGCAGTTTATCAAGGGCAGGGGAGAGCACCATATATTTT	CASSLSRAGESTIYF
14	NA	TRBJ1-2	NA	TRBV14	TGTGCCAGCAGCCAAGTGACCCTTAACTATGGCTACACCTTC	CASSQVTLNYGYTF
18	TRBD2	TRBJ2-5	NA	TRBV4-2	TGTGCCAGCAGCCAAGATCCTGGGACTAGCGGGACCACCGGGGCCCAGTACTTC	CASSQDPGTSGTTGAQYF
11	NA	TRBJ2-7	few	TRBV6-5	TGTGCCAGCAGCCGATCTGGAGAGCAGTACTTC	CASSRSGEQYF
13	NA	TRBJ2-2	NA	TRBV6-5	TGTGCCAGCAGTGACTCCACCCCCGGGGAGCTGTTTTTT	CASSDSTPGELFF
15	NA	TRBJ2-3	NA	TRBV5-1	TGCGCCAGCAGCTTGGAGTTTCTCGGCACAGATACGCAGTATTTT	CASSLEFLGTDTQYF
14	NA	TRBJ1-2	NA	TRBV6-1	TGTGCCAGCAGTGAAGCGCCTGGGGACTATGGCTACACCTTC	CASSEAPGDYGYTF
14	TRBD2	TRBJ2-5	NA	TRBV9	TGTGCCAGCAGCGTGGGACTAGCGGCCGAGACCCAGTACTTC	CASSVGLAAETQYF
17	TRBD2	TRBJ2-5	NA	TRBV5-4	TGTGCCAGCAGCCAACAGCGGGGGGCCCGGGTCCAAGAGACCCAGTACTTC	CASSQQRGARVQETQYF
17	NA	TRBJ1-5	NA	TRBV6-2/TRBV6-3	TGTGCCAGCAGTTACCTTGGATCTCTTGAGGGCAATCAGCCCCAGCATTTT	CASSYLGSLEGNQPQHF
12	NA	TRBJ1-2	NA	TRBV7-2	TGTGCCAGCACGGGCGTAAACTATGGCTACACCTTC	CASTGVNYGYTF
15	TRBD2	TRBJ2-1	few	TRBV6-5	TGTGCCAGCAGTCGAGCGGGGGCCCAGTACAATGAGCAGTTCTTC	CASSRAGAQYNEQFF
15	NA	TRBJ1-2	NA	TRBV7-9	TGTGCCAGCAGCTCAGCACAGGGCGCTATCTATGGCTACACCTTC	CASSSAQGAIYGYTF
15	NA	TRBJ1-6	NA	TRBV6-5	TGTGCCAGCAGATGGGGGTCCAGGGGAGAGTCACCCCTCCACTTT	CASRWGSRGESPLHF
16	TRBD1	TRBJ1-3	once	TRBV5-6	TGTGCCAGCAGCTTTCGGGACAGGTCTGCTGGAAACACCATATATTTT	CASSFRDRSAGNTIYF
16	NA	TRBJ1-1	NA	TRBV7-6	TGTGCCAGCAGCTTAGCTAACGGGGAGGTGAACACTGAAGCTTTCTTT	CASSLANGEVNTEAFF
19	TRBD1	TRBJ1-4	few	TRBV15	TGTGCCACCAGCAGAGGAGATCGGACAGGGGCCCCATCTAATGAAAAACTGTTTTTT	CATSRGDRTGAPSNEKLFF
15	TRBD1	TRBJ2-7	NA	TRBV7-2	TGTGCCAGCAGCTCAACGGGACAGCCAGTCCACGAGCAGTACTTC	CASSSTGQPVHEQYF
16	TRBD2	TRBJ2-3	NA	TRBV5-1	TGCGCCAGCAGCTTTAGACTAGCGGGACCCACAGATACGCAGTATTTT	CASSFRLAGPTDTQYF